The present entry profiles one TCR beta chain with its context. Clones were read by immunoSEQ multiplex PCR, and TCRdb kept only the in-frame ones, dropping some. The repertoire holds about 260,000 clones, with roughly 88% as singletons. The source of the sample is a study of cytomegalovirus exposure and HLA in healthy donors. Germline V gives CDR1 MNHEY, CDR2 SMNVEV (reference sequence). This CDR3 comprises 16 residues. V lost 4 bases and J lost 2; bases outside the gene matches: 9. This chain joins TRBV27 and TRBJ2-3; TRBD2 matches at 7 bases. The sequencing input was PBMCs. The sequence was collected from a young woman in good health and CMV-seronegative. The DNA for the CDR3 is TGTGCCAGCAGTTCCCCGACTAGCAGCTACACAGATACGCAGTATTTT. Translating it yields CASSSPTSSYTDTQYF.